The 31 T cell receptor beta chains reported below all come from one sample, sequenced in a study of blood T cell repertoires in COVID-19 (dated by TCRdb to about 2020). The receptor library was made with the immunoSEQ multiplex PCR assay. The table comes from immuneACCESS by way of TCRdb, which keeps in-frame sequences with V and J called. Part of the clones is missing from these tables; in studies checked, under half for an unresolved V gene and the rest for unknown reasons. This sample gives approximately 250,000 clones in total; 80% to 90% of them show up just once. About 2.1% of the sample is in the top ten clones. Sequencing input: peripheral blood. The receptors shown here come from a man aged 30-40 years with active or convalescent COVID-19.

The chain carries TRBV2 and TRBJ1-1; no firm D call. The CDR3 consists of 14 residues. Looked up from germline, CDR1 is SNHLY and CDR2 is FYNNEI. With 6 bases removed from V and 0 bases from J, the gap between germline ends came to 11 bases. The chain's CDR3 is CASRAASVNTEAFF. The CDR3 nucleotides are TGTGCCAGCAGAGCCGCAAGTGTGAACACTGAAGCTTTCTTT.

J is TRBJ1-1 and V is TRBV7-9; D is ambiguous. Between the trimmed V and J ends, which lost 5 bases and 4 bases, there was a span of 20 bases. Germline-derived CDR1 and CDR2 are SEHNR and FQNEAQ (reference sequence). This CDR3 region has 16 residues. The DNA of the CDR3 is TGTGCCAGCAGCCCACGAGGTTGGCTGGCGAGCACTGAAGCTTTCTTT. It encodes CASSPRGWLASTEAFF. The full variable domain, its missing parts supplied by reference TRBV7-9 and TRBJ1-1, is DTGVSQNPRHKITKRGQNVTFRCDPISEHNRLYWYRQTLGQGPEFLTYFQNEAQLEKSRLLSDRFSAERPKGSFSTLEIQRTEQGDSAMYLCASSPRGWLASTEAFFGQGTRLTVV.

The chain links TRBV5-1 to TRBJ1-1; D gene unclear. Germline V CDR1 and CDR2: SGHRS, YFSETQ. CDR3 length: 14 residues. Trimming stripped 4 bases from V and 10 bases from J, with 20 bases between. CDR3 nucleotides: TGCGCCAGCAGCCGCGGGGAAGCGGTTGTGCGAGCTTTCTTT. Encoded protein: CASSRGEAVVRAFF.

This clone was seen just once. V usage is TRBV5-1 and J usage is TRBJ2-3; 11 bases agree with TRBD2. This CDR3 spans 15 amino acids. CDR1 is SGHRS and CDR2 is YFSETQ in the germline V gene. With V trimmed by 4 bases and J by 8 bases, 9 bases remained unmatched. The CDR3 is CASSPGTSGGGTQYF. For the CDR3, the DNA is TGCGCCAGCAGCCCCGGGACTAGCGGAGGAGGTACGCAGTATTTT.

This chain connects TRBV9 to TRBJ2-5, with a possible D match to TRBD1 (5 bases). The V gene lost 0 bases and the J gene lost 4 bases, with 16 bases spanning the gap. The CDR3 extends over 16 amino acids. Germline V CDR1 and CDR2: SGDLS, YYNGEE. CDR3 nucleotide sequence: TGTGCCAGCAGCGTAGTAGCCGTGGGGCCTGGAGAGACCCAGTACTTC. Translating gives CASSVVAVGPGETQYF.

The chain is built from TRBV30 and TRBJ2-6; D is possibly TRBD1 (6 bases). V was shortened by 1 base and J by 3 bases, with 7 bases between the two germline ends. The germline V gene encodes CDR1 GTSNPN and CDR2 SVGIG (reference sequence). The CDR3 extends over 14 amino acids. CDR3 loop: CAWSEGVGANVLTF. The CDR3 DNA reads TGTGCCTGGAGTGAGGGGGTTGGGGCCAACGTCCTGACTTTC.

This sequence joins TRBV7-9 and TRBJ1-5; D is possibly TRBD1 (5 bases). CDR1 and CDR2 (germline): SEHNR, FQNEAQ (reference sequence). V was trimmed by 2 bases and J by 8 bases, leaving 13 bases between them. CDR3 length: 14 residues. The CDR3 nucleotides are TGTGCCAGCAGCTTATCAGGGCGGTTGGAGCCCCAGCATTTT. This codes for CASSLSGRLEPQHF.

CDR3 protein: CASSSIQGWTNTEAFF. CDR3 nucleotides: TGTGCCAGCAGTTCCATACAGGGGTGGACGAACACTGAAGCTTTCTTT. The chain employs TRBV6-2 or TRBV6-3 and TRBJ1-1; 7 positions agree with TRBD1. The CDR3 covers 16 residues. Germline values: CDR1 MNHEY, CDR2 SVGEGT. J lost 1 base, V lost 4 bases, and 9 bases had no gene match.

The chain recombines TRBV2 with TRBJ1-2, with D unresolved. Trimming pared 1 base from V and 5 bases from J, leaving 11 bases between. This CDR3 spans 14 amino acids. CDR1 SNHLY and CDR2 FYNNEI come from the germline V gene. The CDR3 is CASSEGETLYGYTF. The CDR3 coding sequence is TGTGCCAGCAGTGAAGGGGAGACCCTTTATGGCTACACCTTC. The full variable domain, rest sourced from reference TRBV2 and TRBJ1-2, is EPEVTQTPSHQVTQMGQEVILRCVPISNHLYFYWYRQILGQKVEFLVSFYNNEISEKSEIFDDQFSVERPDGSNFTLKIRSTKLEDSAMYFCASSEGETLYGYTFGSGTRLTVV.

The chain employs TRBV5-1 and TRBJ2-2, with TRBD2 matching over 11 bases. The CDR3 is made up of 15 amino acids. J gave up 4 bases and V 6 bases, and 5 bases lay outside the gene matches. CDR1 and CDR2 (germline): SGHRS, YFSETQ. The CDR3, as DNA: TGCGCCAGCAAGACTAGCGGGGACCTCACCGGGGAGCTGTTTTTT. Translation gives CASKTSGDLTGELFF. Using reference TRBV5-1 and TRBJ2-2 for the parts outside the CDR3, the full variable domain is KAGVTQTPRYLIKTRGQQVTLSCSPISGHRSVSWYQQTPGQGLQFLFEYFSETQRNKGNFPGRFSGRQFSNSRSEMNVSTLELGDSALYLCASKTSGDLTGELFFGEGSRLTVL.

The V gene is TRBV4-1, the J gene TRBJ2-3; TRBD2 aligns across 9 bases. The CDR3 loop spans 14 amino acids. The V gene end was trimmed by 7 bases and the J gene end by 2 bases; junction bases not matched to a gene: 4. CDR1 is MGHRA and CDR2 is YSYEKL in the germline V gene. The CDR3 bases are TGCGCCAGCACATTAGCGGGGGACACAGATACGCAGTATTTT. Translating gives CASTLAGDTDTQYF.

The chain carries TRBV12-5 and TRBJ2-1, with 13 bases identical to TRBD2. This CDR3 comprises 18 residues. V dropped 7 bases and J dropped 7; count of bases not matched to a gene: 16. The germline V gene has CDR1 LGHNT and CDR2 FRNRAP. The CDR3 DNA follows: TGTGCTAGTGAACTTGAGAGCCGGACTAGCGGGGGAACTAATGAGCAGTTCTTC. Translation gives CASELESRTSGGTNEQFF.

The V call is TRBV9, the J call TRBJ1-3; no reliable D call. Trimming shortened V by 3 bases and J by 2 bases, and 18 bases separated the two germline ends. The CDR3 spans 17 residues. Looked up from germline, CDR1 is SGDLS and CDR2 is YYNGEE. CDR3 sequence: CASSESNSTRAGNTIYF. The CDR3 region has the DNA TGTGCCAGCAGCGAAAGTAACTCGACTCGGGCTGGAAACACCATATATTTT.

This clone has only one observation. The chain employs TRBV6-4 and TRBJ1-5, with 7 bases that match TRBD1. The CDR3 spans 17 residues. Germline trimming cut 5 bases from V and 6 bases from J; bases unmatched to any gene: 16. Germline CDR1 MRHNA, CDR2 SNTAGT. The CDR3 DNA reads TGTGCCAGCAGTTTCCTCTCCCGACAGGGTGCCTCTCAGCCCCAGCATTTT. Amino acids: CASSFLSRQGASQPQHF.

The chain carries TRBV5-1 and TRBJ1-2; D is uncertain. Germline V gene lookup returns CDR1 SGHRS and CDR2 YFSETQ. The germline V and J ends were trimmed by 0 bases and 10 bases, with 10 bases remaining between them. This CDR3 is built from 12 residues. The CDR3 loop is CASSLEPEVYTF. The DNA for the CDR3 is TGCGCCAGCAGCTTGGAGCCAGAGGTCTACACCTTC.

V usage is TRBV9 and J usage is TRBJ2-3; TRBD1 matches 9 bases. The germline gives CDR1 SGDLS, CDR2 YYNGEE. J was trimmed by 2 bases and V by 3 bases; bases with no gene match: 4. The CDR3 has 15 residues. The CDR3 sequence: CASSDRDRVTDTQYF. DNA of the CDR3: TGTGCCAGCAGCGACCGGGACAGGGTCACAGATACGCAGTATTTT.

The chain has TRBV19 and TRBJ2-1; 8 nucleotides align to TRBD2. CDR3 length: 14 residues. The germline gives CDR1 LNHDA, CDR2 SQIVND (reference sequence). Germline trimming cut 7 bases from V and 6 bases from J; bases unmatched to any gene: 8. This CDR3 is CASNGGGLINEQFF. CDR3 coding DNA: TGTGCCAGTAACGGCGGGGGGCTGATCAATGAGCAGTTCTTC.

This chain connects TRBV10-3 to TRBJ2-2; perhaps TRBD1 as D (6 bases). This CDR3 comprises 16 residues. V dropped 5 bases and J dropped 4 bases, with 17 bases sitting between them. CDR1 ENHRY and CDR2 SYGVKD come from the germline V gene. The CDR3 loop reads CAISLAGAVGTGELFF. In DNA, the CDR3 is TGTGCCATCAGTTTAGCAGGGGCGGTTGGCACCGGGGAGCTGTTTTTT.

CDR3 region: CASSYVEDTEAFF. The CDR3 DNA follows: TGTGCCAGCAGTTACGTCGAGGACACTGAAGCTTTCTTT. V usage is TRBV6-5 and J usage is TRBJ1-1; D uncertain. Per the germline V gene, CDR1 is MNHEY and CDR2 is SVGAGI. The CDR3 totals 13 residues. The V and J ends lost 2 bases and 3 bases respectively, with 7 bases between them.

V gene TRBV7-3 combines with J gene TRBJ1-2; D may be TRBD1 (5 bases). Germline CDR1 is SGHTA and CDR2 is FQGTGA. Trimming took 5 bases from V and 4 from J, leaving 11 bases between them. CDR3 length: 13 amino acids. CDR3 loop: CASSIDRRYGYTF. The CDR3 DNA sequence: TGTGCCAGCAGCATAGACAGACGCTATGGCTACACCTTC.

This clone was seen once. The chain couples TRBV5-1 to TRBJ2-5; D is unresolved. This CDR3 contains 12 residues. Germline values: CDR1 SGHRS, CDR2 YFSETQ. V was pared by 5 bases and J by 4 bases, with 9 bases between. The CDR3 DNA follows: TGCGCCAGCAGAGAAGTCGGAGAGACCCAGTACTTC. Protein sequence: CASREVGETQYF. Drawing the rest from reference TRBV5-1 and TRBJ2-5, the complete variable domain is KAGVTQTPRYLIKTRGQQVTLSCSPISGHRSVSWYQQTPGQGLQFLFEYFSETQRNKGNFPGRFSGRQFSNSRSEMNVSTLELGDSALYLCASREVGETQYFGPGTRLLVL.

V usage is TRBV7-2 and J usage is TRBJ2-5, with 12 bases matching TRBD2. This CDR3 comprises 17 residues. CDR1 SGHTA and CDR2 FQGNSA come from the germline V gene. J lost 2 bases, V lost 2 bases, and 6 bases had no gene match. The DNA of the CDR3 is TGTGCCAGCAGCTTAAACGGACTAGCGGGGAATCAAGAGACCCAGTACTTC. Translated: CASSLNGLAGNQETQYF.

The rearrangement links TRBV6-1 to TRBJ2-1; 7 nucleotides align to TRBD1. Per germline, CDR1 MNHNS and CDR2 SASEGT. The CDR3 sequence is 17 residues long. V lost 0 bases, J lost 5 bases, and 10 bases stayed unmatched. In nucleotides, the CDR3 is TGTGCCAGCAGTGAAGCGGGGGCCAGGGGGTCTAACAATGAGCAGTTCTTC. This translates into CASSEAGARGSNNEQFF.

The CDR3 is CASSLVGALGEKLFF. The CDR3, as DNA: TGTGCCAGCAGCTTGGTTGGGGCCCTCGGAGAAAAACTGTTTTTT. This chain links TRBV5-5 with TRBJ1-4, with D possibly TRBD1 on 5 matching bases. The CDR3 is 15 residues long. Trimming pared 0 bases from V and 8 bases from J, leaving 14 bases between. The germline V gene has CDR1 SGHKS and CDR2 YYEKEE (reference sequence).

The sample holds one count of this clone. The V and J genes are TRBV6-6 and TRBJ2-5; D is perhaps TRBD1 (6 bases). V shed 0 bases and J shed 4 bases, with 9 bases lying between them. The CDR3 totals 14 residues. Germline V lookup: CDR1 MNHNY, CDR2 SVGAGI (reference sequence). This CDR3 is CASSYSDRLETQYF. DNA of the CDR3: TGTGCCAGCAGTTACTCGGACAGACTAGAGACCCAGTACTTC.

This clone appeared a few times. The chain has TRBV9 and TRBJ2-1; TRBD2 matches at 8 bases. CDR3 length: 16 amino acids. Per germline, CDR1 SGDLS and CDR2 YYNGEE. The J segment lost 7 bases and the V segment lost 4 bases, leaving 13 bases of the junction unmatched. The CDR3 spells CASSPLGAGGGNEQFF. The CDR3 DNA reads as TGTGCCAGCAGCCCCCTCGGGGCGGGGGGAGGAAATGAGCAGTTCTTC.

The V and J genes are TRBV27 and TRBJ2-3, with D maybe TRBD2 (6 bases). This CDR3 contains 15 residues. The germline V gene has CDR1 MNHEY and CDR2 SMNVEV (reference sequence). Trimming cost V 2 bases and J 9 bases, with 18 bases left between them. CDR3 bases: TGTGCCAGCAGTTTACTAGGGGACTCCAAACGCACGCAGTATTTT. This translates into CASSLLGDSKRTQYF.

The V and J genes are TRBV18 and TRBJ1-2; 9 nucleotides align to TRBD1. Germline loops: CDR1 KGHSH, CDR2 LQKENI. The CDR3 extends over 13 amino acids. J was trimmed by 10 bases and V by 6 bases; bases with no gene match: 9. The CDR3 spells CASSPGTGLLYTF. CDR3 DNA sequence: TGTGCCAGCTCTCCCGGGACAGGGCTACTCTACACCTTC. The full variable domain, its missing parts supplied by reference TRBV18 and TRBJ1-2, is NAGVMQNPRHLVRRRGQEARLRCSPMKGHSHVYWYRQLPEEGLKFMVYLQKENIIDESGMPKERFSAEFPKEGPSILRIQQVVRGDSAAYFCASSPGTGLLYTFGSGTRLTVV.

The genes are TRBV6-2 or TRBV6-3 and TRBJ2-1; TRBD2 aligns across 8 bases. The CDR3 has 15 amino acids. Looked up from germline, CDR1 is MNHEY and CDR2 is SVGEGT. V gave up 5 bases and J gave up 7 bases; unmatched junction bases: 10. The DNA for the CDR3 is TGTGCCAGCAGTGGCCCGGGGGGGGCCTGGAATGAGCAGTTCTTC. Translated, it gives CASSGPGGAWNEQFF.

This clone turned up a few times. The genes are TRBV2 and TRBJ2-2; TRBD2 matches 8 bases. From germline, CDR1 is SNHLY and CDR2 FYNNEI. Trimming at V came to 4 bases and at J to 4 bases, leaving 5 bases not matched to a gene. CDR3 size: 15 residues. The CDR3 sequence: CASSGRLAGTGELFF. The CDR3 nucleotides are TGTGCCAGCAGTGGGAGGCTAGCGGGCACCGGGGAGCTGTTTTTT. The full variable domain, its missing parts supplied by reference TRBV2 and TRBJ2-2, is EPEVTQTPSHQVTQMGQEVILRCVPISNHLYFYWYRQILGQKVEFLVSFYNNEISEKSEIFDDQFSVERPDGSNFTLKIRSTKLEDSAMYFCASSGRLAGTGELFFGEGSRLTVL.

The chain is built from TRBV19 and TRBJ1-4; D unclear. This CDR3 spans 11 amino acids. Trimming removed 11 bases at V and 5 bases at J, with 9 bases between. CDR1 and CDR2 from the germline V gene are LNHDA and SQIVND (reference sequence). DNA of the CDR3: TGTGCCTCGGGGTTAAATGAAAAACTGTTTTTT. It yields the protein CASGLNEKLFF.